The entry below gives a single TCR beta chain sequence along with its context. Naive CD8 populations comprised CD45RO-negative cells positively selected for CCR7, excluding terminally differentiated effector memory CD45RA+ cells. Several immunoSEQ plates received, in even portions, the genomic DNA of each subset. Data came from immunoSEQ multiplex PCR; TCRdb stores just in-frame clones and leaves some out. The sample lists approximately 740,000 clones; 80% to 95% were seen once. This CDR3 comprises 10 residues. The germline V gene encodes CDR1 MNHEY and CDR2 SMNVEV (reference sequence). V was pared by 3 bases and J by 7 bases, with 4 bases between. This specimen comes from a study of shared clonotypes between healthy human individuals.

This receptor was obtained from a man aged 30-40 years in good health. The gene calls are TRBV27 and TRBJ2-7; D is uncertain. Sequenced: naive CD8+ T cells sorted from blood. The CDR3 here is CASSLWEQYF. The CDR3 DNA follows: TGTGCCAGCAGTTTGTGGGAGCAGTACTTC.